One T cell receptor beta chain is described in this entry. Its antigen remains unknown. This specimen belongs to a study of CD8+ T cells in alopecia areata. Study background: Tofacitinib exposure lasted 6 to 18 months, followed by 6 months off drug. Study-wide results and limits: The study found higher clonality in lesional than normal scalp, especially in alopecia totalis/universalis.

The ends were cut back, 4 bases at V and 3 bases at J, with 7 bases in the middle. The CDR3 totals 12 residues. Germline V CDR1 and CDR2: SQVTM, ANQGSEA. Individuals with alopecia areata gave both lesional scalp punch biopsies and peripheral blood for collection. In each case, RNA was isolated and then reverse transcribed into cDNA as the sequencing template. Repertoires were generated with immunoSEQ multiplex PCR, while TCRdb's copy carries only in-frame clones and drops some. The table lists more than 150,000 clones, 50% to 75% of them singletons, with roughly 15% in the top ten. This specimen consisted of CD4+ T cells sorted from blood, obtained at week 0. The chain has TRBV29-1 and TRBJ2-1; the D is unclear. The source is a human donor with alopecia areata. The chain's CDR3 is CSVGQSYNEQFF. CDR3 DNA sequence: TGCAGCGTTGGACAAAGCTACAATGAGCAGTTCTTC.